A single sample gave rise to the 30 T cell receptor beta chains below, sequenced in a study of blood T cell repertoires in COVID-19 (TCRdb year 2020). The library was obtained by the immunoSEQ multiplex PCR assay. TCRdb took this table from immuneACCESS and kept in-frame rearrangements with V and J called. Such tables lack part of the clones; where checked against another copy, unresolved V genes explain under half of the gap, and the rest is unexplained. Recorded for this sample are about 76,000 clones; 80% of them occurred a single time. In total, the top ten clones hold over 9.5% of the sample. The sample comprised peripheral blood. Receptors originate from a human donor in a cohort sampled during active COVID-19.

CDR3 region: CASSPPGTGDDEQFF. CDR3 bases: TGTGCCAGTAGTCCCCCCGGGACTGGGGACGATGAGCAGTTCTTC. The V call is TRBV19, the J call TRBJ2-1, with a weak D call TRBD2 (6 bases). Trimming took 5 bases from V and 8 from J, leaving 19 bases between them. The CDR3 contains 15 residues. The germline V gene has CDR1 LNHDA and CDR2 SQIVND (reference sequence).

The chain is built from TRBV3-1 (or the pseudogene TRBV3-2) and TRBJ2-3; possibly TRBD2 for D (7 bases). The CDR3 loop spans 13 amino acids. Trimming stripped 5 bases from V and 2 bases from J, with 8 bases between. Germline V lookup: CDR1 LGHDT, CDR2 YNNKEL (reference sequence). CDR3 in DNA: TGTGCCAGCAGCGGGGGGGCCACAGATACGCAGTATTTT. Protein: CASSGGATDTQYF.

V and J are TRBV7-6 and TRBJ2-3, with D uncertain. Germline V gene lookup returns CDR1 SGHVS and CDR2 FNYEAQ. Trimming pared 2 bases from V and 6 bases from J, leaving 12 bases between. The length of the CDR3 is 14 residues. The CDR3 reads CASSLTGVRDTQYF. CDR3 coding DNA: TGTGCCAGCAGCTTAACTGGCGTCAGGGATACGCAGTATTTT.

The V and J genes are TRBV11-2 and TRBJ1-3; D is possibly TRBD1 (6 bases). Germline V gene data show CDR1 as SGHAT and CDR2 as FQNNGV. V dropped 3 bases and J dropped 0 bases, with 12 bases sitting between them. The CDR3 contains 16 residues. CDR3 sequence reads: CASSFFGQSSGNTIYF. The CDR3 DNA is TGTGCCAGCAGCTTTTTCGGACAGTCCTCTGGAAACACCATATATTTT. Based on the CDR3 plus reference TRBV11-2 and TRBJ1-3, the full variable domain is EAGVAQSPRYKIIEKRQSVAFWCNPISGHATLYWYQQILGQGPKLLIQFQNNGVVDDSQLPKDRFSAERLKGVDSTLKIQPAKLEDSAVYLCASSFFGQSSGNTIYFGEGSWLTVV.

This clone showed up just once. The J gene is TRBJ2-7, the V gene TRBV3-1 (or the pseudogene TRBV3-2), with D maybe TRBD1 (6 bases). The CDR3 covers 15 residues. CDR1 LGHDT and CDR2 YNNKEL come from the germline V gene (reference sequence). Trimming took 4 bases from V and 3 from J, leaving 16 bases between them. The CDR3 here is CASSLRAGANYEQYV. The CDR3 DNA is TGTGCCAGCAGCCTGAGGGCAGGGGCGAACTACGAGCAGTACGTC.

The chain links TRBV6-6 to TRBJ2-7, with 7 bases aligning to TRBD2. This CDR3 has 14 residues. The germline gives CDR1 MNHNY, CDR2 SVGAGI (reference sequence). V shed 2 bases, J shed 0 bases, and the junction held 1 base outside the gene matches. The DNA of the CDR3 is TGTGCCAGCAGTTACCGCGGGAGCTCCTACGAGCAGTACGTC. Translating it yields CASSYRGSSYEQYV.

CDR3 nucleotide sequence: TGTGCCACCAGTAAGGGGGCTGGAAACACCATATATTTT. Protein: CATSKGAGNTIYF. The V call is TRBV24-1, the J call TRBJ1-3; tentative D call: TRBD1 (6 bases). The CDR3 has 13 amino acids. Trimming stripped 6 bases from V and 2 bases from J, with 7 bases between. Germline V CDR1 and CDR2: KGHDR, SFDVKD.

As for this clone: One junction end disagrees with the germline gene, perhaps due to a read error. The CDR3 protein is CANSLVGGGNEQFF. For the CDR3, the DNA is TGTGCCAACAGTTTAGTGGGGGGAGGGAATGAGCAGTTCTTC. The chain carries TRBV27 and TRBJ2-1, with TRBD2 matching 7 bases. The CDR3 has 14 residues. From germline, CDR1 is MNHEY and CDR2 SMNVEV (reference sequence).

The rearrangement uses TRBV19 and TRBJ1-3; perhaps TRBD1 as D (6 bases). The CDR3 spans 15 residues. From germline, CDR1 is LNHDA and CDR2 SQIVND (reference sequence). Trimming removed 3 bases at V and 0 bases at J, with 9 bases between. For the CDR3, the DNA is TGTGCCAGTAGTATTGACAGGTCCTCTGGAAACACCATATATTTT. Its protein product is CASSIDRSSGNTIYF.

The genes are TRBV7-2 and TRBJ2-7, with a weak D call TRBD2 (5 bases). V was trimmed by 4 bases and J by 9 bases, leaving 16 bases between them. Germline CDR1 is SGHTA and CDR2 is FQGNSA. The CDR3 has 13 amino acids. Here the CDR3 reads CASSSGEGSRQYV. DNA of the CDR3: TGTGCCAGCAGCTCCGGAGAGGGATCTAGGCAGTACGTC.

The chain recombines TRBV6-5 with TRBJ2-5, with D maybe TRBD2 (5 bases). V was pared by 2 bases and J by 3 bases, with 13 bases between. CDR1 and CDR2 (germline): MNHEY, SVGAGI. The CDR3 length is 15 residues. CDR3 sequence reads: CASSYDGGFKETQYF. The CDR3 DNA follows: TGTGCCAGCAGTTACGACGGAGGTTTTAAAGAGACCCAGTACTTC.

In the case of this clone: Sequence at one end of the junction differs from germline and may be a read error. This sequence joins TRBV5-1 and TRBJ2-2, with 7 bases matching TRBD1. Germline V lookup: CDR1 SGHRS, CDR2 YFSETQ. The CDR3 length is 17 residues. CDR3 region: CASSLAPSLRGHRGAVF. As DNA, the CDR3 is TGCGCCAGCAGCTTGGCCCCTAGCTTAAGGGGGCACCGGGGAGCTGTTTTT.

Here the CDR3 DNA reads TGTGCCAGCAGTTTAACAGGGTTTGGCTCCTACGAGCAGTACTTC. It yields the protein CASSLTGFGSYEQYF. V gene TRBV27 combines with J gene TRBJ2-7; D perhaps matches TRBD1 (6 bases). CDR1 is MNHEY, CDR2 SMNVEV, per germline (reference sequence). This CDR3 has 15 residues. Between the trimmed V and J ends, which lost 2 bases and 0 bases, there was a span of 11 bases.

The rearrangement links TRBV7-2 to TRBJ1-1, with a weak D call TRBD1 (5 bases). With 5 bases removed from V and 1 base from J, the gap between germline ends came to 14 bases. In germline, CDR1 is SGHTA, CDR2 FQGNSA. This CDR3 contains 15 residues. The CDR3 DNA reads as TGTGCCAGCAGCCCCCGGGGGGGACGGAACACTGAAGCTTTCTTT. Encoded protein: CASSPRGGRNTEAFF.

This chain joins TRBV6-5 and TRBJ2-7; possible D gene TRBD2, 6 bases. This CDR3 region has 13 residues. V was pared by 2 bases and J by 3 bases, with 8 bases between. Germline CDR1 and CDR2: MNHEY and SVGAGI. CDR3 protein: CASSYHGSYEQYF. The CDR3 DNA reads as TGTGCCAGCAGTTACCACGGGAGCTACGAGCAGTACTTC.

This clone was observed a few times. The chain recombines TRBV11-2 with TRBJ1-6; no clear D. The V and J ends lost 2 bases and 10 bases respectively, with 12 bases between them. Per germline, CDR1 SGHAT and CDR2 FQNNGV. The CDR3 is 14 residues long. CDR3 residues: CASSLQAGFSPLHF. CDR3 sequence (DNA): TGTGCCAGCAGCTTACAAGCAGGTTTCTCACCCCTCCACTTT.

In this sample, this clone turned up a few times. The chain combines TRBV9 with TRBJ2-2; D is possibly TRBD2 (5 bases). Between the trimmed V and J ends, which lost 0 bases and 7 bases, there was a span of 16 bases. The CDR3 has 16 amino acids. CDR1 SGDLS and CDR2 YYNGEE come from the germline V gene. In DNA form, the CDR3 reads TGTGCCAGCAGCGTAGCCCCGGACTGGGCGGGCGGGGAGCTGTTTTTT. The encoded protein is CASSVAPDWAGGELFF. The variable domain in full, with the rest retrieved from reference TRBV9 and TRBJ2-2, is DSGVTQTPKHLITATGQRVTLRCSPRSGDLSVYWYQQSLDQGLQFLIQYYNGEERAKGNILERFSAQQFPDLHSELNLSSLELGDSALYFCASSVAPDWAGGELFFGEGSRLTVL.

The chain is built from TRBV23-1 and TRBJ2-5; D perhaps matches TRBD1 (5 bases). TRBV23-1 is recorded as an ORF, its role being uncertain. This CDR3 is built from 15 residues. The germline V and J ends were trimmed by 3 bases and 2 bases, with 13 bases remaining between them. CDR3 in DNA: TGCGCCAGCAGTCATTGCAACAGGTCTCAAGAGACCCAGTACTTC. Its translation: CASSHCNRSQETQYF.

The chain joins TRBV27 to TRBJ2-7; 9 nucleotides agree with TRBD1. CDR1 is MNHEY and CDR2 is SMNVEV in the germline V gene (reference sequence). With 3 bases clipped from V and 8 bases from J, the junction kept 11 bases outside the gene matches. This CDR3 comprises 15 residues. The CDR3, as DNA: TGTGCCAGCAGTTTCTCCGGGACAGGGAGGTCCCAGCAGTACTTC. As protein: CASSFSGTGRSQQYF.

The chain has TRBV9 and TRBJ2-2, with 12 bases lining up with TRBD2. Germline values: CDR1 SGDLS, CDR2 YYNGEE. V trimming: 3 bases; J trimming: 6 bases; junction bases outside the gene matches: 6. This CDR3 has 16 amino acids. The CDR3 region is CASSGLTSGGSGELFF. Written as DNA, the CDR3 is TGTGCCAGCAGCGGACTGACTAGCGGGGGATCCGGGGAGCTGTTTTTT. Drawing the rest from reference TRBV9 and TRBJ2-2, the complete variable domain is DSGVTQTPKHLITATGQRVTLRCSPRSGDLSVYWYQQSLDQGLQFLIQYYNGEERAKGNILERFSAQQFPDLHSELNLSSLELGDSALYFCASSGLTSGGSGELFFGEGSRLTVL.

This chain uses TRBV19 with TRBJ2-5; 10 bases are a match to TRBD2. The CDR3 runs to 16 residues. Trimming at V came to 7 bases and at J to 5 bases, leaving 13 bases not matched to a gene. Germline V gene sequence: CDR1 LNHDA, CDR2 SQIVND (reference sequence). The CDR3 here is CASTATSGGAWETQYF. Written as DNA, the CDR3 is TGTGCCAGTACCGCTACCAGCGGGGGGGCCTGGGAGACCCAGTACTTC.

The genes are TRBV5-4 and TRBJ2-5, with a possible D match to TRBD2 (6 bases). CDR1 is SGHNT and CDR2 is YYREEE in the germline V gene (reference sequence). The CDR3 length is 15 residues. Trimming cost V 3 bases and J 7 bases, with 19 bases left between them. CDR3 nucleotide sequence: TGTGCCAGCAGCTCGGAGGGGCGGACCTCCGTGACCCAGTACTTC. It translates to CASSSEGRTSVTQYF.

The chain employs TRBV4-2 and TRBJ2-5; 8 bases align to TRBD2. Germline V gene lookup returns CDR1 LGHNA and CDR2 YNFKEQ. J gave up 9 bases and V 4 bases, and 16 bases lay outside the gene matches. This CDR3 comprises 16 residues. In DNA form, the CDR3 reads TGTGCCAGCAGCCCCCTCCCGACGGGGGGGATTTCGGCCCAGTACTTC. Residues: CASSPLPTGGISAQYF.

The chain employs TRBV19 and TRBJ1-2; D is uncertain. This CDR3 contains 14 residues. Trimming took off 5 bases at V and 4 bases at J, with 14 bases between the two ends. From germline, CDR1 is LNHDA and CDR2 SQIVND (reference sequence). CDR3 sequence reads: CASSPGTAIYGYTF. CDR3 nucleotides: TGTGCCAGTAGTCCGGGAACAGCGATCTATGGCTACACCTTC. Drawing the rest from reference TRBV19 and TRBJ1-2, the complete variable domain is DGGITQSPKYLFRKEGQNVTLSCEQNLNHDAMYWYRQDPGQGLRLIYYSQIVNDFQKGDIAEGYSVSREKKESFPLTVTSAQKNPTAFYLCASSPGTAIYGYTFGSGTRLTVV.

This chain joins TRBV3-1 (or the pseudogene TRBV3-2) and TRBJ1-6; 9 positions agree with TRBD1. This CDR3 spans 16 amino acids. After removal of 4 bases from V and 4 bases from J, the junction contained 5 bases not matched to a gene. Germline V gene data show CDR1 as LGHDT and CDR2 as YNNKEL (reference sequence). CDR3 region: CASSPGTGRYNSPLHF. The CDR3, as DNA: TGTGCCAGCAGCCCGGGGACAGGGCGGTATAATTCACCCCTCCACTTT.

This chain joins TRBV18 and TRBJ2-7; the match to TRBD1 covers 8 bases. Germline V gene sequence: CDR1 KGHSH, CDR2 LQKENI. Unmatched junction bases numbered 8, after V lost 0 bases and J lost 7 bases. CDR3 size: 15 residues. CDR3 DNA: TGTGCCAGCTCACCACCGTGGCAGGGGGCCGGGGAGCAGTACTTC. Protein sequence: CASSPPWQGAGEQYF. The full variable domain, its missing parts supplied by reference TRBV18 and TRBJ2-7, is NAGVMQNPRHLVRRRGQEARLRCSPMKGHSHVYWYRQLPEEGLKFMVYLQKENIIDESGMPKERFSAEFPKEGPSILRIQQVVRGDSAAYFCASSPPWQGAGEQYFGPGTRLTVT.

The rearrangement links TRBV28 to TRBJ1-6; D perhaps matches TRBD1 (6 bases). V was pared by 6 bases and J by 6 bases, with 15 bases between. This CDR3 has 15 amino acids. Germline values: CDR1 MDHEN, CDR2 SYDVKM. The CDR3, as DNA: TGTGCCAGCAGGCCCCAGGACAGAATTAATTCACCCCTCCACTTT. This translates into CASRPQDRINSPLHF.

The chain is built from TRBV5-1 and TRBJ2-2, with 11 bases lining up with TRBD2. This CDR3 has 16 residues. V was clipped by 2 bases and J by 6 bases; unmatched bases: 6. Germline loops: CDR1 SGHRS, CDR2 YFSETQ. The CDR3 region has the DNA TGCGCCAGCAGCTTACTAGCGGGAGTCCTGTCCGGGGAGCTGTTTTTT. It yields the protein CASSLLAGVLSGELFF.

V usage is TRBV3-1 (or the pseudogene TRBV3-2) and J usage is TRBJ2-7; 7 bases line up with TRBD1. This CDR3 is built from 15 residues. J gave up 5 bases and V 3 bases, and 10 bases lay outside the gene matches. Germline-derived CDR1 and CDR2 are LGHDT and YNNKEL (reference sequence). CDR3 in DNA: TGTGCCAGCAGCCACGCCCAAGACAGGGACAACGAGCAGTACGTC. This sequence encodes CASSHAQDRDNEQYV.

The V call is TRBV5-5, the J call TRBJ1-2; TRBD1 agrees at 9 bases. CDR1 and CDR2 from the germline V gene are SGHKS and YYEKEE (reference sequence). V trimming: 5 bases; J trimming: 8 bases; junction bases outside the gene matches: 10. The CDR3 sequence is 14 residues long. The CDR3 DNA reads as TGTGCCAGCAGGGGGGGACAGGGTTTCCAGGGCTACACCTTC. Protein product: CASRGGQGFQGYTF.